The 26 T cell receptor beta chains presented below share a single source sample, sequenced in a study of OX40 agonist ivuxolimab in advanced cancers. The protocol was immunoSEQ multiplex PCR, while the TCRdb copy is restricted to in-frame clones and leaves out a portion. The top ten clones hold roughly 0.69% of a sample with about 67,000 clones, more than 70% of them seen once. The starting material was CD4+ or CD8+ T cells sorted from blood, obtained in a trial of the OX40 agonist ivuxolimab. Receptors were obtained from an adult with an advanced solid tumor such as melanoma, head and neck, liver or kidney cancer.

This chain uses TRBV6-6 with TRBJ2-7, with D tentatively TRBD1 (7 bases). The CDR3 has 14 amino acids. CDR1 is MNHNY, CDR2 SVGAGI, per germline (reference sequence). V dropped 9 bases and J dropped 1 base, with 16 bases sitting between them. The CDR3 here is CASKQGGTSYEQYF. DNA for the CDR3: TGTGCCAGTAAGCAGGGGGGAACGTCCTACGAGCAGTACTTC.

This rearrangement joins TRBV2 to TRBJ1-1, with D possibly matching TRBD1 (6 bases). The CDR3 totals 15 residues. The germline gives CDR1 SNHLY, CDR2 FYNNEI. Trimming took off 2 bases at V and 0 bases at J, with 10 bases between the two ends. The CDR3: CASSENRAMNTEAFF. In DNA, the CDR3 is TGTGCCAGCAGTGAAAACAGGGCTATGAACACTGAAGCTTTCTTT.

V usage is TRBV18 and J usage is TRBJ1-1; a possible D gene is TRBD1 (5 bases). Germline CDR1 KGHSH, CDR2 LQKENI. This CDR3 comprises 15 residues. Trimming removed 2 bases from V and 1 base from J, with 11 bases in between. The CDR3 spells CASSPRRGQNTEAFF. In DNA form, the CDR3 reads TGTGCCAGCTCACCAAGGCGCGGACAGAACACTGAAGCTTTCTTT. Full variable domain (missing parts from reference TRBV18 and TRBJ1-1): NAGVMQNPRHLVRRRGQEARLRCSPMKGHSHVYWYRQLPEEGLKFMVYLQKENIIDESGMPKERFSAEFPKEGPSILRIQQVVRGDSAAYFCASSPRRGQNTEAFFGQGTRLTVV.

The CDR3: CASSLDRRGSRFNTEAFF. CDR3 DNA: TGTGCCAGCAGCTTAGATCGAAGGGGGTCACGTTTTAACACTGAAGCTTTCTTT. This chain links TRBV11-2 with TRBJ1-1; weak D call: TRBD1 (6 bases). The ends were cut back, 0 bases at V and 2 bases at J, with 19 bases in the middle. The CDR3 runs 18 residues. CDR1 SGHAT and CDR2 FQNNGV come from the germline V gene.

This CDR3 reads CASSRQGATNEKLFF. The DNA for the CDR3 is TGCGCCAGCAGCCGACAGGGAGCAACTAATGAAAAACTGTTTTTT. V gene TRBV23-1 combines with J gene TRBJ1-4; TRBD1 matches at 7 bases. TRBV23-1 belongs to the ORF category, with a function that is uncertain. There are 15 residues in the CDR3. The ends lost 6 bases at V and 0 bases at J; junction bases unmatched: 4.

The rearrangement links TRBV2 to TRBJ2-1; D is ambiguous. CDR1 and CDR2 (germline): SNHLY, FYNNEI. Trimming pared 7 bases from V and 5 bases from J, leaving 12 bases between. This CDR3 has 13 amino acids. The CDR3 loop is CASTRVRDNEQFF. In DNA form, the CDR3 reads TGTGCCAGCACCCGGGTCCGGGACAATGAGCAGTTCTTC. Supplemented by reference TRBV2 and TRBJ2-1, the full variable domain reads EPEVTQTPSHQVTQMGQEVILRCVPISNHLYFYWYRQILGQKVEFLVSFYNNEISEKSEIFDDQFSVERPDGSNFTLKIRSTKLEDSAMYFCASTRVRDNEQFFGPGTRLTVL.

The rearrangement uses TRBV10-3 and TRBJ1-2; 8 bases map to TRBD1. Germline V gene lookup returns CDR1 ENHRY and CDR2 SYGVKD. The CDR3 consists of 14 residues. V trimming: 6 bases; J trimming: 4 bases; junction bases outside the gene matches: 7. The CDR3 DNA follows: TGTGCCATCAGGGGGATTGGACAGGGCTATGGCTACACCTTC. Amino acid sequence: CAIRGIGQGYGYTF.

This sequence joins TRBV28 and TRBJ1-3; D call uncertain. Per the germline V gene, CDR1 is MDHEN and CDR2 is SYDVKM. The length of the CDR3 is 15 residues. V lost 5 bases to trimming and J lost 0 bases, with 11 bases between them. Here the CDR3 reads CASSPVPSSGNTIYF. DNA of the CDR3: TGTGCCAGCAGTCCCGTCCCAAGCTCTGGAAACACCATATATTTT.

V is TRBV7-2 and J is TRBJ1-2; possible D gene TRBD1, 6 bases. This CDR3 contains 12 residues. With 3 bases removed from V and 5 bases from J, the gap between germline ends came to 7 bases. CDR1 and CDR2 from the germline V gene are SGHTA and FQGNSA. CDR3 DNA sequence: TGTGCCAGCAGCTTCGGGACATATGGCTACACCTTC. Residues: CASSFGTYGYTF.

The CDR3 sequence: CASSFDRLNGYTF. The CDR3 DNA is TGTGCCAGCAGCTTTGACAGGCTAAATGGCTACACCTTC. V is TRBV7-9 and J is TRBJ1-2, with D tentatively TRBD1 (6 bases). Germline-derived CDR1 and CDR2 are SEHNR and FQNEAQ (reference sequence). Trimming shortened V by 3 bases and J by 6 bases, and 11 bases separated the two germline ends. The CDR3 has 13 amino acids.

This clone has just a few counts. This sequence joins TRBV7-9 and TRBJ2-2; tentatively, D is TRBD1 or TRBD2 (5 bases each). This CDR3 is built from 15 residues. Per the germline V gene, CDR1 is SEHNR and CDR2 is FQNEAQ (reference sequence). V was pared by 4 bases and J by 4 bases, with 13 bases between. The CDR3 sequence: CASSSGPGVTGELFF. The DNA of the CDR3 is TGTGCCAGCAGCTCGGGACCTGGGGTCACCGGGGAGCTGTTTTTT. The full variable domain, in which reference TRBV7-9 and TRBJ2-2 provide the parts outside the CDR3, is DTGVSQNPRHKITKRGQNVTFRCDPISEHNRLYWYRQTLGQGPEFLTYFQNEAQLEKSRLLSDRFSAERPKGSFSTLEIQRTEQGDSAMYLCASSSGPGVTGELFFGEGSRLTVL.

The CDR3 region has the DNA TGTGCCAGCAGCCAAAGACAGGGAACGGATCAGCCCCAGCATTTT. Protein: CASSQRQGTDQPQHF. The chain links TRBV4-2 to TRBJ1-5, with 7 bases fitting TRBD1. V lost 2 bases to trimming and J lost 5 bases; unmatched junction nucleotides: 6. Per the germline V gene, CDR1 is LGHNA and CDR2 is YNFKEQ. There are 15 residues in the CDR3.

The chain recombines TRBV5-6 with TRBJ1-2; no clear D gene. Germline CDR1 reads SGHDT; CDR2 reads YYEEEE. V lost 2 bases to trimming and J lost 2 bases, with 10 bases between them. The CDR3 extends over 14 amino acids. CDR3 sequence (DNA): TGTGCCAGCAGCTTTGGCAGAGACAACTATGGCTACACCTTC. Amino acid sequence: CASSFGRDNYGYTF.

This chain uses TRBV19 with TRBJ1-1; possible D gene TRBD1, 6 bases. Germline V gene lookup returns CDR1 LNHDA and CDR2 SQIVND (reference sequence). Between the trimmed V and J ends, which lost 8 bases and 11 bases, there was a span of 21 bases. The CDR3 runs 13 residues. The CDR3 DNA sequence: TGTGCCAGTGCCGGAGACAGGTTGTCGGTGGCTTTCTTT. Its translation: CASAGDRLSVAFF.

As DNA, the CDR3 is TGTGCCAGCAGCTTAAGTGGGCAGGGTAGTGAAAAACTGTTTTTT. Its translation: CASSLSGQGSEKLFF. The rearrangement links TRBV7-2 to TRBJ1-4; D is perhaps TRBD1 (5 bases). The CDR3 contains 15 residues. The germline gives CDR1 SGHTA, CDR2 FQGNSA. V lost 2 bases and J lost 7, with 14 bases in between.

The V gene is TRBV18, the J gene TRBJ1-1; D is unclear. CDR1 KGHSH and CDR2 LQKENI come from the germline V gene. The CDR3 is 14 residues long. V lost 3 bases to trimming and J lost 7 bases, with 15 bases between them. The CDR3 loop is CASSPQEYQSEAFF. CDR3 coding DNA: TGTGCCAGCTCACCTCAGGAGTATCAGAGTGAAGCTTTCTTT.

The CDR3 DNA reads as TGTGCCAGCAGCTCCTTCGGCGTCAAGGAGGAGACCCAGTACTTC. Encoded protein: CASSSFGVKEETQYF. The chain has TRBV7-3 and TRBJ2-5; D call uncertain. Trimming took off 4 bases at V and 5 bases at J, with 17 bases between the two ends. CDR3 length: 15 amino acids. The germline V gene encodes CDR1 SGHTA and CDR2 FQGTGA.

The rearrangement joins TRBV5-4 to TRBJ1-3, with D possibly being TRBD1 (6 bases). The CDR3 length is 16 residues. The V and J ends lost 0 bases and 1 base respectively, with 11 bases between them. Germline CDR1 reads SGHNT; CDR2 reads YYREEE (reference sequence). CDR3 sequence reads: CASSLEGGRSGNTIYF. The CDR3 region has the DNA TGTGCCAGCAGCTTGGAAGGGGGGAGGTCTGGAAACACCATATATTTT.

The chain employs TRBV7-2 and TRBJ2-4, with D unclear. Germline V gives CDR1 SGHTA, CDR2 FQGNSA. V was shortened by 4 bases and J by 7 bases, with 14 bases between the two germline ends. The CDR3 loop spans 14 amino acids. The CDR3 DNA reads as TGTGCCAGCAGCTCCCGTGGTAGACGCAACATTCAGTACTTC. Translation gives CASSSRGRRNIQYF.

In nucleotides, the CDR3 is TGTGCCAGCAGCGTAGACCTGAACACTGAAGCTTTCTTT. This sequence encodes CASSVDLNTEAFF. V gene TRBV9 combines with J gene TRBJ1-1; unclear D gene. V was cut by 0 bases and J by 0 bases, with 3 bases left in between. The CDR3 has 13 amino acids. Germline CDR1 and CDR2: SGDLS and YYNGEE.

This chain uses TRBV9 with TRBJ2-2; 8 nucleotides line up with TRBD1. Germline CDR1 reads SGDLS; CDR2 reads YYNGEE. The length of the CDR3 is 16 residues. The junction had 8 bases not matched to a gene; V was cut back by 2 bases and J by 5 bases. Here the CDR3 reads CASSVTPGGRTGELFF. CDR3 bases: TGTGCCAGCAGCGTGACCCCAGGGGGCAGAACCGGGGAGCTGTTTTTT.

The chain couples TRBV7-2 to TRBJ2-5; D could derive from TRBD1 or TRBD2 (5 bases each). This CDR3 comprises 13 residues. Trimming cost V 5 bases and J 5 bases, with 12 bases left between them. Germline values: CDR1 SGHTA, CDR2 FQGNSA. DNA of the CDR3: TGTGCCAGCAGCCAGCCGGGACCGGAGACCCAGTACTTC. Protein sequence: CASSQPGPETQYF.

The rearrangement joins TRBV11-3 to TRBJ1-1, with D perhaps TRBD1 (5 bases). Trimming left V 3 bases short and J 7 bases short, with 9 bases between. Germline loops: CDR1 SGHNT, CDR2 YENEEA. The CDR3 runs to 12 residues. The CDR3 bases are TGTGCCAGCAGCTTGGGGACCGGTGAAGCTTTCTTT. This codes for CASSLGTGEAFF.

This chain connects TRBV7-2 to TRBJ1-2, with a possible D match to TRBD1 (6 bases). From germline, CDR1 is SGHTA and CDR2 FQGNSA. This CDR3 region has 14 residues. V dropped 2 bases and J dropped 4 bases, with 11 bases sitting between them. The CDR3 bases are TGTGCCAGCAGCTTAATTGACAGGTTCTATGGCTACACCTTC. Residues: CASSLIDRFYGYTF.

This rearrangement joins TRBV2 to TRBJ1-5; D is uncertain. The CDR3 contains 15 residues. V lost 7 bases and J lost 4, with 17 bases in between. The germline CDR1 and CDR2 sequences are SNHLY and FYNNEI. The CDR3 sequence: CASKAAGRPNQPQHF. The CDR3 nucleotides read TGTGCCAGCAAGGCAGCGGGGAGGCCAAATCAGCCCCAGCATTTT.

The chain links TRBV10-3 to TRBJ2-1, with 7 bases fitting TRBD2. The CDR3 contains 15 residues. The V and J ends lost 6 bases and 3 bases, in that order; junction bases with no gene match: 8. Germline CDR1 is ENHRY and CDR2 is SYGVKD. The chain's CDR3 is CAISLSGDGYNEQFF. As DNA, the CDR3 is TGTGCCATCAGCTTGAGCGGGGATGGCTACAATGAGCAGTTCTTC.